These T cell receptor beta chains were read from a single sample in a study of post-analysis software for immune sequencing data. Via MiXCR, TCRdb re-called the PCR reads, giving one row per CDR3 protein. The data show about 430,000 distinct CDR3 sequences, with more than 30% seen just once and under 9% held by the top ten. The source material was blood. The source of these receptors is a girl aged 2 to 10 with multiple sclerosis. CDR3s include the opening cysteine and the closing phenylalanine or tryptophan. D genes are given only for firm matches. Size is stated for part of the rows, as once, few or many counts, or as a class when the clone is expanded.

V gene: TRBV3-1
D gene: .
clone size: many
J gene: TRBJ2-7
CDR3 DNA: TGTGCCAGCCGGGACCGCTACGAGCAGTACTTC
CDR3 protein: CASRDRYEQYF

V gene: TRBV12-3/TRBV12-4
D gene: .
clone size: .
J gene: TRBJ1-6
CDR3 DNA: TGTGCCAGCAGTTTAAGGGGGGGGTCTTCACCCCTCCACTTT
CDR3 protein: CASSLRGGSSPLHF

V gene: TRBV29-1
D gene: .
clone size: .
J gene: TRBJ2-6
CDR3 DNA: TGCAGCGTCGCAGGTTTCGCTTGGGAGTCTGGGGCCAACGTCCTGACTTTC
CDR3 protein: CSVAGFAWESGANVLTF

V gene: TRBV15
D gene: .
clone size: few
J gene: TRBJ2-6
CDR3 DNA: TGTGCCACCAAAAGGGGGAACTCTGGGGCCAACGTCCTGACTTTC
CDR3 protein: CATKRGNSGANVLTF

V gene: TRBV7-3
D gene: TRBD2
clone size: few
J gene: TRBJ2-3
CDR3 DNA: TGTGCCAGCAGCCCGGGACTAGCTACCGGCACAGATACGCAGTATTTT
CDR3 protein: CASSPGLATGTDTQYF

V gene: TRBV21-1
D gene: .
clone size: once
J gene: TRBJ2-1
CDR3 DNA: TGTGCCGATGGGGCTAGCGGGAGAATTGAGCAGTTCTTC
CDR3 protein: CADGASGRIEQFF

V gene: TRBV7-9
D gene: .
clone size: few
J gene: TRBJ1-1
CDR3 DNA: TGTGCCAGCAGCTTATGGACAGCTGACACTGAAGCTTTCTTT
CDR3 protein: CASSLWTADTEAFF

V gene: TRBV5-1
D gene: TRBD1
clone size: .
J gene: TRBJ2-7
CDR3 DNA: TGCGCCAGCAGCTACCGGGCCGGGACAGTACAGCCGACCTACGAGCAGTACTTC
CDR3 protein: CASSYRAGTVQPTYEQYF

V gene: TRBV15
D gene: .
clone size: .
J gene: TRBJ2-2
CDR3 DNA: TGTGCCACCAGCAGAGACAGGACAGTGAACACCGGGGAGCTGTTTTTT
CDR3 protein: CATSRDRTVNTGELFF

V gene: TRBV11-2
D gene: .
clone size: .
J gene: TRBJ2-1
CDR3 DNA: TGTGCCAGCACCCAGGGTAGGAATGAGCAGTTCTTC
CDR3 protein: CASTQGRNEQFF

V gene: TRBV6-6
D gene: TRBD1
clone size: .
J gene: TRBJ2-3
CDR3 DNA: TGTGCCAGCAGTTACCTGGGACAGGGGGCAGATACGCAGTATTTT
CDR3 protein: CASSYLGQGADTQYF

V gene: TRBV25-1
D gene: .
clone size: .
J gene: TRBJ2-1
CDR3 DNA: TGTGCCAGCTCGCCGGGGAGACTCTTTTACAATGAGCAGTTCTTC
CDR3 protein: CASSPGRLFYNEQFF

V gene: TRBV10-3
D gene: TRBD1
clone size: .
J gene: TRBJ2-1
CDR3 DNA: TGTGCCATCTCCGTGGGACAGAGCTCCTACAATGAGCAGTTCTTC
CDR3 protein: CAISVGQSSYNEQFF

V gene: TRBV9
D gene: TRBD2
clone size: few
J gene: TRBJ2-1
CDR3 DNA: TGTGCCAGCAGCGGACGGGGACTAGCGGGGGGGCTTTACAATGAGCAGTTCTTC
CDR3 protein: CASSGRGLAGGLYNEQFF

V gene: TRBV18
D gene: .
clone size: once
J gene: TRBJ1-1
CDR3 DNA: TGTGCCAGCTCACCAAACAGGAACGAAGCTTTCTTT
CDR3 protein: CASSPNRNEAFF

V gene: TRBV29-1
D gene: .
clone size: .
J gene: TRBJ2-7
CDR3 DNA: TGCAGCGCCCTCACAGGGCCCTCCTACGAGCAGTACTTC
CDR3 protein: CSALTGPSYEQYF

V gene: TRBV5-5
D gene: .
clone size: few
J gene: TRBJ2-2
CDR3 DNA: TGTGCCAGCAGCTTGTCCCGGACACGGACCGGGGAGCTGTTTTTT
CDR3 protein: CASSLSRTRTGELFF

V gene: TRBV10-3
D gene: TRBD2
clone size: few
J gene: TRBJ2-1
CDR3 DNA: TGTGCCATCAGTGCGAGCGGGAGGGCCGGCTACAATGAGCAGTTCTTC
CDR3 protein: CAISASGRAGYNEQFF

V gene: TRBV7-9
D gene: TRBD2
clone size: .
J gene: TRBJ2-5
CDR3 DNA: TGTGCCAGCAGCGTTAAACTAGCGGGGGAACATGAGACCCAGTACTTC
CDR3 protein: CASSVKLAGEHETQYF

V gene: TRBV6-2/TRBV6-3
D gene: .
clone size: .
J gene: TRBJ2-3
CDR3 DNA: TGTGCCAGCAAGCACCCTAGCGAGCGGCAGTATTTT
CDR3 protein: CASKHPSERQYF

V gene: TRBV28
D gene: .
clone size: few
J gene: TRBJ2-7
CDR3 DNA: TGTGCCAGCAGGGAGGTAGCATCCTACGAGCAGTACTTC
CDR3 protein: CASREVASYEQYF

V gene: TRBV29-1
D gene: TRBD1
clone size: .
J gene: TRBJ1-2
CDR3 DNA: TGCAGCGTTGGCCTTCCCCTGACAGGGCATGGCTACACCTTC
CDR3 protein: CSVGLPLTGHGYTF

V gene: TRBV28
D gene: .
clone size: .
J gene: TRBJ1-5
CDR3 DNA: TGTGCCAGCTCCAAATACAGGGTGCTGGGCAATCAGCCCCAGCATTTT
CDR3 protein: CASSKYRVLGNQPQHF

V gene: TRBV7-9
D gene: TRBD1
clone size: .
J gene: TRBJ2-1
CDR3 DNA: TGTGCCAGCAGCTTACGGGACAGGGTGGCGGGTTGGCTCTACAATGAGCAGTTCTTC
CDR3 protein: CASSLRDRVAGWLYNEQFF

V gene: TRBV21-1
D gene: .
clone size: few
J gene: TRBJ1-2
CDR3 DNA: TGTGCCAGCAGCACCCGGGACAGGGGCCTCGAGGACTATGGCTACACCTTC
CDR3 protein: CASSTRDRGLEDYGYTF